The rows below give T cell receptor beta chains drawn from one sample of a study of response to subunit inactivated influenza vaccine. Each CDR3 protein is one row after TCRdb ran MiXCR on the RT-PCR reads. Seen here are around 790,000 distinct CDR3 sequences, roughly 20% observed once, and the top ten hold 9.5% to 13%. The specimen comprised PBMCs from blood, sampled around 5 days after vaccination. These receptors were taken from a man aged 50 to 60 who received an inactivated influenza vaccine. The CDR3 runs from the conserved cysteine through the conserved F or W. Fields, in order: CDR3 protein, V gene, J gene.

CSAMGNTDTQYF	TRBV20-1	TRBJ2-3
CASSHPPRFTGVNEQFF	TRBV14	TRBJ2-1
CASSHRGPGYEQYF	TRBV7-6	TRBJ2-7
CATSPGQGIYEQYF	TRBV12-3/TRBV12-4	TRBJ2-7
CASSFGQAVPERQYF	TRBV7-9	TRBJ2-7
CASSWEGQETQYF	TRBV7-9	TRBJ2-5
CASSVPGLSGEQFF	TRBV25-1	TRBJ2-1
CSASYMPDTQYF	TRBV20-1	TRBJ2-3
CASSNPGAYEQYF	TRBV28	TRBJ2-7
CSAKSGSSNQPQHF	TRBV20-1	TRBJ1-5
CAIREGGDRTYEQYF	TRBV10-3	TRBJ2-7
CSAITPGRGASDEQFF	TRBV20-1	TRBJ2-1
CASSLAKPGGVETQYF	TRBV5-1	TRBJ2-5
CASSLASSGRDTQYF	TRBV5-1	TRBJ2-3
CASSSHSDTQYF	TRBV7-9	TRBJ2-3
CASSEYWQAGAFF	TRBV25-1	TRBJ1-1